This T cell receptor beta chain was identified in a study of human T cells and chemical hapten exposure. The time point is: pre-sensitization, week 0. Treatment described: therapeutic diphenylcyclopropenone sensitization with weekly scalp DPC. Participating donors were patients with alopecia, aged 18 to 70 years, considered appropriate candidates for DPC. Germline CDR1 is SGHTA and CDR2 is FQGNSA. The CDR3 runs 15 residues. V trimming: 4 bases; J trimming: 5 bases; junction bases outside the gene matches: 9. This clonotype was picked up many times. Antigen specificity is unknown. TCRdb re-called the RACE reads through MiXCR, storing one row per CDR3 protein. The table has more than 250,000 distinct CDR3 sequences, about 7.7% seen once. Study findings and constraints: Expanded TCRs produced significantly more large CDR3 similarity clusters than controls did.

The rearrangement joins TRBV7-2 to TRBJ1-1; 8 bases map to TRBD1. Here the sequenced sample was whole blood, taken in connection with sensitization to the hapten diphenylcyclopropenone (DPC). This TCR was recovered from a man in his late teens or twenties with alopecia areata. Some clones in this sample may be carry-over from other donors' samples. In DNA form, the CDR3 reads TGTGCCAGCAGCTCCTCAGGGGGCGCGGGGACTGAAGCTTTCTTT. Its protein product is CASSSSGGAGTEAFF.